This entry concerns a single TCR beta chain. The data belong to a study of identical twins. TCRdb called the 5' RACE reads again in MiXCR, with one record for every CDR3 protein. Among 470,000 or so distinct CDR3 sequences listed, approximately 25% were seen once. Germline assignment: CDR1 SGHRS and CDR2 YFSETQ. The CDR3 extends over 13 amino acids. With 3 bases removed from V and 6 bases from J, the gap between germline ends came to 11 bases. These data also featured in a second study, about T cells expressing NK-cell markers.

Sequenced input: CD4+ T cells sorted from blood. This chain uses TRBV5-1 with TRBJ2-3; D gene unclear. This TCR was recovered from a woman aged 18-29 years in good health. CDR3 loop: CASSSWAADTQYF. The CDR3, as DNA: TGCGCCAGCAGCTCCTGGGCGGCGGATACGCAGTATTTT.